These T cell receptor beta chains were read from a single sample in a study of cytomegalovirus exposure and HLA in healthy donors. Sequencing used immunoSEQ multiplex PCR; TCRdb keeps in-frame clones, though not all of them. The table lists approximately 74,000 clones, over 70% of them singletons. Input material: PBMCs. All receptors derive from a man in his fifties or sixties in good health and CMV-seropositive. Both conserved end residues are part of each CDR3. Each record gives: V gene, clone size, D gene, J gene, CDR3 DNA, CDR3 protein. D genes are given only for firm matches. Clone size is not always given. Where it is, it says once, few, many or a class for expanded clones.

V: TRBV5-1; size: -; D: TRBD2; J: TRBJ2-1; DNA: TGCGCCAGCAGCTTGAGTGCGGGGGGGAACAATGAGCAGTTCTTC; CDR3: CASSLSAGGNNEQFF
V: TRBV5-1; size: -; D: TRBD1; J: TRBJ1-1; DNA: TGCGCCAGCAGCTATGGACAGGGAAGAGCGACTGAAGCTTTCTTT; CDR3: CASSYGQGRATEAFF
V: TRBV20-1; size: -; D: -; J: TRBJ2-3; DNA: TGCAGTGCTAGAGAGCGGAACACGCAGTATTTT; CDR3: CSARERNTQYF
V: TRBV5-8; size: -; D: -; J: TRBJ2-5; DNA: TGTGCCAGCAGCTTGTCTACAGGGAAGCAGTACTTC; CDR3: CASSLSTGKQYF
V: TRBV4-2; size: -; D: -; J: TRBJ2-7; DNA: TGTGCCAGCAGCCAATCATCGGGTACTCCGCCGGACGAGCAGTACTTC; CDR3: CASSQSSGTPPDEQYF
V: TRBV7-2; size: -; D: -; J: TRBJ2-1; DNA: TGTGCCAGCAGCTTAGGAAGGGGTTCCTACAATGAGCAGTTCTTC; CDR3: CASSLGRGSYNEQFF
V: TRBV28; size: -; D: -; J: TRBJ1-2; DNA: TGTGCCAGCTGGTTGGGGGGACGCTTAGGCTACACCTTC; CDR3: CASWLGGRLGYTF
V: TRBV5-1; size: -; D: -; J: TRBJ1-4; DNA: TGCGCCAGCAGCTTAGGCGGGGTGGGAGAAAAACTGTTTTTT; CDR3: CASSLGGVGEKLFF
V: TRBV5-4; size: -; D: -; J: TRBJ1-2; DNA: TGTGCCAGCAGCTTCCCCGACGGGAACGGCTACACCTTC; CDR3: CASSFPDGNGYTF
V: TRBV5-1; size: once; D: -; J: TRBJ2-5; DNA: TGCGCCAGCAGTTATAGCGTAGAACAAGAGACCCAGTACTTC; CDR3: CASSYSVEQETQYF
V: TRBV10-3; size: -; D: -; J: TRBJ2-5; DNA: TGTGCCATCAGTGAGTCCGGACAAGAAGAGACCCAGTACTTC; CDR3: CAISESGQEETQYF
V: TRBV28; size: -; D: -; J: TRBJ1-5; DNA: TGTGCCAGCAGTTTTACAGGTTATAGCAATCAGCCCCAGCATTTT; CDR3: CASSFTGYSNQPQHF
V: TRBV6-6; size: few; D: -; J: TRBJ2-3; DNA: TGTGCCAGCAGTTACTCGACGGGAGATCTGACAGATACGCAGTATTTT; CDR3: CASSYSTGDLTDTQYF
V: TRBV7-8; size: -; D: TRBD1; J: TRBJ2-7; DNA: TGTGCCAGCAGCTTGACGACAGGGGCTTGGGAGCAGTACTTC; CDR3: CASSLTTGAWEQYF
V: TRBV11-2; size: -; D: TRBD1; J: TRBJ1-4; DNA: TGTGCCAGCAGATACGGGACAGGAAACGAAAAACTGTTTTTT; CDR3: CASRYGTGNEKLFF
V: TRBV5-4; size: -; D: TRBD1; J: TRBJ1-1; DNA: TGTGCCAGCAGGTTTAAAGCAGGGGGCGTTTCTGAAGCTTTCTTT; CDR3: CASRFKAGGVSEAFF
V: TRBV7-6; size: -; D: TRBD2; J: TRBJ2-2; DNA: TGTGCCAGCAGCTTGAATCGAGCGGGGGTCATTAGAGGCGGGGAGCTGTTTTTT; CDR3: CASSLNRAGVIRGGELFF
V: TRBV5-6; size: -; D: -; J: TRBJ2-3; DNA: TGTGCCAGCAGCCTAGAGCGGCCTAGCACAGATACGCAGTATTTT; CDR3: CASSLERPSTDTQYF
V: TRBV11-3; size: few; D: -; J: TRBJ1-2; DNA: TGTGCCAGCAGCTTATCGGGCCCGCGGGGTGGCTACACCTTC; CDR3: CASSLSGPRGGYTF
V: TRBV5-1; size: -; D: -; J: TRBJ1-6; DNA: TGCGCCAGCAGCTTGGCCCTCAATTCACCCCTCCACTTT; CDR3: CASSLALNSPLHF
V: TRBV11-3; size: -; D: TRBD1; J: TRBJ1-2; DNA: TGTGCCAGCAGTCCACAGGGGGCTCGGGGCTACACCTTC; CDR3: CASSPQGARGYTF
V: TRBV4-1; size: -; D: TRBD1; J: TRBJ1-3; DNA: TGCGCCAGCAGCCAAGATCCATACGACAGGGGAGGAAACACCATATATTTT; CDR3: CASSQDPYDRGGNTIYF
V: TRBV6-4; size: -; D: TRBD1; J: TRBJ2-2; DNA: TGTGCCAGCAGACCCCAGGGGGCGAACGGGGAGCTGTTTTTT; CDR3: CASRPQGANGELFF
V: TRBV19; size: -; D: -; J: TRBJ2-3; DNA: TGTGCCAGTTCTAAGAGGAGTAGCACAGATACGCAGTATTTT; CDR3: CASSKRSSTDTQYF
V: TRBV6-5; size: -; D: -; J: TRBJ1-2; DNA: TGTGCCAGCAGTGACTCCGGGACAAACTATGGCTACACCTTC; CDR3: CASSDSGTNYGYTF
V: TRBV6-1; size: -; D: -; J: TRBJ1-4; DNA: TGTGCCAGCAGTGGTCAACTCCGGGCAACTAATGAAAAACTGTTTTTT; CDR3: CASSGQLRATNEKLFF
V: TRBV11-2; size: -; D: -; J: TRBJ2-1; DNA: TGTGCCAGCAGCTTAAGTCTCAGCAGGGGGCAGTTCTTC; CDR3: CASSLSLSRGQFF
V: TRBV5-4; size: -; D: TRBD1; J: TRBJ1-2; DNA: TGTGCCAGCAGTAGGGGGCTGAGTATTAACTATGGCTACACCTTC; CDR3: CASSRGLSINYGYTF
V: TRBV20-1; size: -; D: -; J: TRBJ2-7; DNA: TGCAGTGCTAGTCTCGCGTACGAGCAGTACTTC; CDR3: CSASLAYEQYF
V: TRBV10-2; size: -; D: TRBD2; J: TRBJ2-7; DNA: TGCGCCAGCAGTGAGTCTCCACTAGCGGGAGACGAGCAGTACTTC; CDR3: CASSESPLAGDEQYF
V: TRBV29-1; size: -; D: TRBD2; J: TRBJ2-1; DNA: TGCAGCGTTGACAGTGGAGGGCGGGAGGAGTTCTTC; CDR3: CSVDSGGREEFF
V: TRBV7-9; size: -; D: TRBD1; J: TRBJ1-3; DNA: TGTGCCAGCAGCCCTAGGACAGGCTCCACCATATATTTT; CDR3: CASSPRTGSTIYF
V: TRBV27; size: -; D: -; J: TRBJ2-3; DNA: TGTGCCAGCACCTCTAACAGGGTCAATACGCAGTATTTT; CDR3: CASTSNRVNTQYF
V: TRBV7-9; size: -; D: TRBD1; J: TRBJ2-7; DNA: TGTGCCAGCAGCTTTAACGGGCAGGGGGTCGCCTACGAGCAGTACTTC; CDR3: CASSFNGQGVAYEQYF
V: TRBV7-2; size: -; D: TRBD2; J: TRBJ2-5; DNA: TGTGCCAGCAGCACCGGGGTGATAGCGGGAGGATTTGGAGAGACCCAGTACTTC; CDR3: CASSTGVIAGGFGETQYF
V: TRBV6-5; size: -; D: TRBD2; J: TRBJ2-1; DNA: TGTGCCAGCAGTCGGCGGGAGGCCTACAATGAGCAGTTCTTC; CDR3: CASSRREAYNEQFF
V: TRBV11-2; size: -; D: -; J: TRBJ2-7; DNA: TGTGCCAGCAGCTTAGCCGGGACTCCAACCTACGAGCAGTACTTC; CDR3: CASSLAGTPTYEQYF
V: TRBV5-1; size: -; D: -; J: TRBJ2-5; DNA: TGCGCCAGCAGCCAGGGTGAGACCCAGTACTTC; CDR3: CASSQGETQYF
V: TRBV5-1; size: -; D: -; J: TRBJ2-7; DNA: TGCGCCAGCAGCTTGGCCACCGGCGAGCAGTACTTC; CDR3: CASSLATGEQYF
V: TRBV10-3; size: few; D: -; J: TRBJ2-7; DNA: TGTGCCATCAGGACTTCCTCCTACGAGCAGTACTTC; CDR3: CAIRTSSYEQYF
V: TRBV6-5; size: -; D: TRBD1; J: TRBJ2-7; DNA: TGTGCCAGCAGTCAACCGGGACAGGGGATGCACGAGCAGTACTTC; CDR3: CASSQPGQGMHEQYF
V: TRBV5-1; size: -; D: TRBD1; J: TRBJ2-3; DNA: TGCGCCAGCAGCTTGACAGGGGGCGGGACAGATACGCAGTATTTT; CDR3: CASSLTGGGTDTQYF
V: TRBV4-1; size: -; D: -; J: TRBJ2-5; DNA: TGCGCCAGCAGCCCGAAGCTTACCCACACGGCCCGGGAACCAGAGACCCAGTACTTC; CDR3: CASSPKLTHTAREPETQYF
V: TRBV2; size: -; D: TRBD1; J: TRBJ2-7; DNA: TGTGCCAGCAGTGCTTCAGGGGGCCTTAGCTACGAGCAGTACTTC; CDR3: CASSASGGLSYEQYF
V: TRBV5-1; size: -; D: TRBD2; J: TRBJ2-1; DNA: TGCGCCAGCAGCTTTTCCGGGACTAGCGGAAAAAATGAGCAGTTCTTC; CDR3: CASSFSGTSGKNEQFF
V: TRBV10-2; size: -; D: TRBD1; J: TRBJ2-2; DNA: TGCGCCAGTACAACAGGGGTATCGGGGGAGCTGTTTTTT; CDR3: CASTTGVSGELFF
V: TRBV18; size: -; D: TRBD1; J: TRBJ1-1; DNA: TGTGCCAGCTCAACAGGGGCAGGGAACACTGAAGCTTTCTTT; CDR3: CASSTGAGNTEAFF
V: TRBV18; size: once; D: -; J: TRBJ1-2; DNA: TGTGCCAGCTCACCAGTTCGGGGGTATGGCTACACCTTC; CDR3: CASSPVRGYGYTF
V: TRBV7-2; size: -; D: TRBD2; J: TRBJ2-1; DNA: TGTGCCAGCAGCTTTAAAAGACTAGCGGGAGTGATCAATGAGCAGTTCTTC; CDR3: CASSFKRLAGVINEQFF